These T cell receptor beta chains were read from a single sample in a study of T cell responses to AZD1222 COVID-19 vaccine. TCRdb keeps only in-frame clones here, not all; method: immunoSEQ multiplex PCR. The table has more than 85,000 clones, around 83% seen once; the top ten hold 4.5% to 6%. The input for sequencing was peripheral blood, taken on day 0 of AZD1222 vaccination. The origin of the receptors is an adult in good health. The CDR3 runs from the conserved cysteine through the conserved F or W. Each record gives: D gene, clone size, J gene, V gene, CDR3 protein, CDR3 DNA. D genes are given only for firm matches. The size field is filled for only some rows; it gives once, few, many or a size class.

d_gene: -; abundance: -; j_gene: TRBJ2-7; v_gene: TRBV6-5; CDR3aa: CASRPPGGKRNEQYF; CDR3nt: TGTGCCAGCAGGCCCCCGGGCGGGAAGCGAAACGAGCAGTACTTC
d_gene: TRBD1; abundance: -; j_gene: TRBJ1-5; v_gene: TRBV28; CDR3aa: CASSFPDRSRPQHF; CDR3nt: TGTGCCAGCAGTTTCCCGGACAGGTCTCGGCCCCAGCATTTT
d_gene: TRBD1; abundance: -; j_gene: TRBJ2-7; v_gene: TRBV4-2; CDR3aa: CASSLRGSGQRVSYEQYF; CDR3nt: TGTGCCAGCAGCCTAAGGGGGTCGGGACAGAGGGTTTCCTACGAGCAGTACTTC
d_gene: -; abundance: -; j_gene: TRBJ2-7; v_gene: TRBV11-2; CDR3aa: CASRDWAGASYEQYF; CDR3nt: TGTGCCAGCAGGGATTGGGCGGGGGCCTCCTACGAGCAGTACTTC
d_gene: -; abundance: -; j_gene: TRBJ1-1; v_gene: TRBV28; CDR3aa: CASSPHKNTEAFF; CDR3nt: TGTGCCAGCAGTCCCCACAAGAACACTGAAGCTTTCTTT
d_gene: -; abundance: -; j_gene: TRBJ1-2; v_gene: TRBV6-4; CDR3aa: CASSDPSRGEPNYGYTF; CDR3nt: TGTGCCAGCAGTGACCCCTCGAGGGGGGAACCTAACTATGGCTACACCTTC
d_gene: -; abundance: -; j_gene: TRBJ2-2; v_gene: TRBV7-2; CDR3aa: CASSSGTPGTGELFF; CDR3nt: TGTGCCAGCAGCTCCGGGACCCCTGGGACCGGGGAGCTGTTTTTT
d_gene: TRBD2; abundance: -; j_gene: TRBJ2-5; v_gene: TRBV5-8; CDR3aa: CASSPLAATFQETQYF; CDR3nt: TGTGCCAGCAGCCCCCTAGCGGCTACCTTCCAAGAGACCCAGTACTTC
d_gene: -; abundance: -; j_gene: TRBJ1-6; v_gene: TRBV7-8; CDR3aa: CASSLVPGSSYNSPLHF; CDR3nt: TGTGCCAGCAGCTTAGTCCCAGGGAGCTCCTATAATTCACCCCTCCACTTT
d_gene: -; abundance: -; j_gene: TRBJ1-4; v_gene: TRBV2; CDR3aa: CASSEQRQSEKLFF; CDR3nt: TGTGCCAGCAGTGAACAACGACAGAGCGAAAAACTGTTTTTT
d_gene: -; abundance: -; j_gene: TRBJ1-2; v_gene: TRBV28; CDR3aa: CASTPTGTSVGGYTF; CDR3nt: TGTGCCTCCACGCCAACAGGGACCTCGGTGGGGGGCTACACCTTC
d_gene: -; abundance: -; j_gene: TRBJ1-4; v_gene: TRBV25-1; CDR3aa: CASRGEAKLFF; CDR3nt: TGTGCCAGCAGGGGTGAGGCAAAACTGTTTTTT
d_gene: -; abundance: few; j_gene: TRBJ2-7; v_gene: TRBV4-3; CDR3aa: CASSYRDFAGLDEQYF; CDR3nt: TGCGCCAGCAGCTACCGGGACTTTGCGGGTCTGGACGAGCAGTACTTC
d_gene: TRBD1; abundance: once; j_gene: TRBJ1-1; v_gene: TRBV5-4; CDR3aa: CASSLTGGSWDTEAFF; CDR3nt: TGTGCCAGCAGCTTGACAGGGGGCTCTTGGGACACTGAAGCTTTCTTT
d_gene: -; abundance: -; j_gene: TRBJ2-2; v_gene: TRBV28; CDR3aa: CASLRHTNTGELFF; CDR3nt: TGTGCCAGCCTACGACACACCAACACCGGGGAGCTGTTTTTT
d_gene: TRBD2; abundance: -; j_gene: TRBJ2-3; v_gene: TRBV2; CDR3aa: CASESGGPLGTDTQYF; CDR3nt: TGTGCCAGCGAAAGCGGGGGGCCGCTAGGCACAGATACGCAGTATTTT
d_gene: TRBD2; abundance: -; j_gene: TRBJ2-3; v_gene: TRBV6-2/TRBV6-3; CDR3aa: CASSYPGTSGRASTDTQYF; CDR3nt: TGTGCCAGCAGTTACCCGGGGACTAGCGGTCGTGCTAGCACAGATACGCAGTATTTT
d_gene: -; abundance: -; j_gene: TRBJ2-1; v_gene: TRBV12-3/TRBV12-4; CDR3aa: CASSLAGEVEQFF; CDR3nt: TGTGCCAGCAGTTTAGCGGGAGAGGTGGAGCAGTTCTTC
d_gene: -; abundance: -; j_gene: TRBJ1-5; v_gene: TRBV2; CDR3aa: CASSRQANQPQHF; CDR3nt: TGTGCCAGCAGCCGACAGGCTAATCAGCCCCAGCATTTT
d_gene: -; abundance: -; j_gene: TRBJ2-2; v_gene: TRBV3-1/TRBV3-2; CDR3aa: CASSPRDSYTGELFF; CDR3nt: TGTGCCAGCAGCCCCCGGGACTCATACACCGGGGAGCTGTTTTTT
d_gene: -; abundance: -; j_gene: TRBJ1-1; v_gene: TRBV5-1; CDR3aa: CASSSPDREAFF; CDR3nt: TGCGCCAGCAGCTCACCCGACAGGGAAGCTTTCTTT
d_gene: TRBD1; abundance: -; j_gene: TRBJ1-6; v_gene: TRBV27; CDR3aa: CASSLTGTGWTLHF; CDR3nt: TGTGCCAGCAGTTTGACCGGGACAGGGTGGACCCTCCACTTT
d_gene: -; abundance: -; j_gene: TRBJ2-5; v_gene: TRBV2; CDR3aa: CASSLGVGEWETQYF; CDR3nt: TGTGCCAGCAGTCTCGGCGTGGGGGAGTGGGAGACCCAGTACTTC
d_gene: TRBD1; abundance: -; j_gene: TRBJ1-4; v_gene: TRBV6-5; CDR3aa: CASGDRERFF; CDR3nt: TGTGCCAGCGGGGACAGGGAGAGGTTTTTT